Listed here are 31 T cell receptor beta chains from one sample, sequenced in a study of identical twins (TCRdb year 2016). Libraries were made using 5' RACE. Sequenced on an Illumina HiSeq 2000. Using fastp at Q25 and MiXCR, TCRdb reprocessed the public reads and kept productive beta chains. CDR3 protein sequences are deduplicated, and each keeps its most common genes and DNA. Present in this sample are around 1.7 million distinct CDR3 sequences, less than 35% of which were seen just once. About 0.25% of the sample goes to the ten largest clones. Sequenced input: cord blood. The receptor source for this set is a newborn girl in good health.

In its sample, this clonotype was seen a few times. The genes are TRBV7-9 and TRBJ2-7; 11 positions agree with TRBD2. CDR3 length equals 19 residues. The V and J ends lost 1 base and 0 bases, in that order; junction bases with no gene match: 11. Germline lookup yields CDR1 SEHNR and CDR2 FQNEAQ (reference sequence). The CDR3 coding sequence is TGTGCCAGCAGCTTAGTAGGACTAGCGGGCCCTCCTAGCTCCTACGAGCAGTACTTC. Its translation: CASSLVGLAGPPSSYEQYF.

This clonotype was observed a few times. The chain is built from TRBV6-5 and TRBJ2-3; tentatively, D is TRBD1 (6 bases). Between the trimmed V and J ends, which lost 7 bases and 1 base, there was a span of 15 bases. Germline V gives CDR1 MNHEY, CDR2 SVGAGI. The CDR3 is 15 residues long. The CDR3 loop reads CASTATRTGTDTQYF. The CDR3 DNA is TGTGCCAGCACCGCAACTAGGACAGGCACAGATACGCAGTATTTT.

The chain joins TRBV18 to TRBJ1-3; D is perhaps TRBD1 (5 bases). The CDR3 is 17 residues long. Trimming pared 3 bases from V and 0 bases from J, leaving 15 bases between. Germline CDR1 and CDR2: KGHSH and LQKENI. CDR3 nucleotides: TGTGCCAGCTCACCTCCCACAGGACCCTACTCTGGAAACACCATATATTTT. Translating it yields CASSPPTGPYSGNTIYF.

The chain couples TRBV10-3 to TRBJ2-3; 10 positions match TRBD2. CDR1 and CDR2 (germline): ENHRY, SYGVKD. The length of the CDR3 is 15 residues. Losses at the gene ends were 3 bases for V and 2 bases for J; bases not matched to a gene: 2. CDR3 residues: CAISDGLAVTDTQYF. The CDR3 coding sequence is TGTGCCATCAGTGACGGACTAGCGGTCACAGATACGCAGTATTTT.

J is TRBJ2-4 and V is TRBV12-3 or TRBV12-4; TRBD2 aligns across 7 bases. There are 16 residues in the CDR3. Germline trimming cut 4 bases from V and 1 base from J; bases unmatched to any gene: 7. The CDR3 nucleotides read TGTGCCAGCAGTTCGGGGAGGGCTCGGGCCAAAAACATTCAGTACTTC. Its translation is CASSSGRARAKNIQYF.

The sample holds a few counts of this clonotype. This chain links TRBV3-1 with TRBJ2-4; D may be TRBD2 (5 bases). CDR1 is LGHDT, CDR2 YNNKEL, per germline (reference sequence). This CDR3 has 15 residues. Trimming took 0 bases from V and 5 from J, leaving 11 bases between them. The CDR3 bases are TGTGCCAGCAGCCAAGACCCTAGCCCCGAAAACATTCAGTACTTC. Translated: CASSQDPSPENIQYF.

This clonotype was seen a few times. The chain couples TRBV7-9 to TRBJ1-1; 9 bases match TRBD1. V dropped 4 bases and J dropped 1; count of bases not matched to a gene: 7. This CDR3 is built from 16 residues. Germline CDR1 SEHNR, CDR2 FQNEAQ (reference sequence). The CDR3 spells CASSSRGGQGNTEAFF. DNA of the CDR3: TGTGCCAGCAGCTCTAGGGGGGGACAGGGGAACACTGAAGCTTTCTTT.

This chain uses TRBV9 with TRBJ1-4; 7 bases map to TRBD1. Germline trimming cut 0 bases from V and 0 bases from J; bases unmatched to any gene: 14. The CDR3 loop spans 20 amino acids. Germline CDR1 SGDLS, CDR2 YYNGEE. DNA for the CDR3: TGTGCCAGCAGCGTAGGTGACGACAGGGCGGGGATTGCAACTAATGAAAAACTGTTTTTT. Protein product: CASSVGDDRAGIATNEKLFF.

This clonotype has just a few counts. The chain uses TRBV28 and TRBJ1-4; no clear D gene. Trimming took 3 bases from V and 8 from J, leaving 13 bases between them. The CDR3 spans 14 residues. Per the germline V gene, CDR1 is MDHEN and CDR2 is SYDVKM. The CDR3 DNA reads TGTGCCAGCAGTTTCGAGCTCAGTGGGGAAAAACTGTTTTTT. Translation gives CASSFELSGEKLFF.

A remark on this clonotype: This may come from a read error, since a much larger clone is one base off. V is TRBV12-3 or TRBV12-4 and J is TRBJ2-1, with D possibly matching TRBD2 (5 bases). CDR3 length: 14 residues. The CDR3 protein is CVSSFTSSYNEQFF. The CDR3 nucleotides read TGTGTCAGCAGTTTCACTAGCTCCTACAATGAGCAGTTCTTC.

The V call is TRBV3-1, the J call TRBJ1-4; D possibly corresponds to TRBD1 (6 bases). This CDR3 contains 15 residues. V was clipped by 0 bases and J by 7 bases, with 12 bases between them. Germline V gene data show CDR1 as LGHDT and CDR2 as YNNKEL (reference sequence). CDR3 in DNA: TGTGCCAGCAGCCAAGATCAGGGAGGGGGTGAAAAACTGTTTTTT. This translates into CASSQDQGGGEKLFF.

This rearrangement joins TRBV14 to TRBJ1-6; possible D gene TRBD1, 6 bases. Germline lookup yields CDR1 SGHDN and CDR2 FVKESK. The CDR3 covers 15 residues. Trimming removed 5 bases from V and 4 bases from J, with 12 bases in between. This CDR3 reads CASSSRTDYNSPLHF. The CDR3 DNA follows: TGTGCCAGCAGCTCCCGGACAGATTATAATTCACCCCTCCACTTT. The entire variable domain, with the rest obtained from reference TRBV14 and TRBJ1-6, is as follows: EAGVTQFPSHSVIEKGQTVTLRCDPISGHDNLYWYRRVMGKEIKFLLHFVKESKQDESGMPNNRFLAERTGGTYSTLKVQPAELEDSGVYFCASSSRTDYNSPLHFGNGTRLTVT.

A few counts support this clonotype. The chain carries TRBV14 and TRBJ1-1; D unclear. The germline V and J ends were trimmed by 1 base and 4 bases, with 7 bases remaining between them. This CDR3 has 13 amino acids. Looked up from germline, CDR1 is SGHDN and CDR2 is FVKESK. CDR3 DNA: TGTGCCAGCAGCCAAGGCAGGCTCACTGAAGCTTTCTTT. Amino acid sequence: CASSQGRLTEAFF.

J is TRBJ1-2 and V is TRBV20-1; TRBD1 matches 9 bases. V lost 3 bases and J lost 4; bases outside the gene matches: 9. CDR1 and CDR2 (germline): DFQATT, SNEGSKA (reference sequence). The length of the CDR3 is 15 residues. The CDR3 DNA reads as TGCAGTGCTAGTGCCCGGACAGGGGTCGGCTATGGCTACACCTTC. This translates into CSASARTGVGYGYTF.

This clonotype was counted a few times. The V and J genes are TRBV11-2 and TRBJ2-3, with D possibly matching TRBD1 (6 bases). The CDR3 has 12 amino acids. The V end was cut by 1 base, the J end by 11 bases, with 10 bases between. Germline lookup yields CDR1 SGHAT and CDR2 FQNNGV. The CDR3 sequence: CASSLGGQGQYF. The CDR3 DNA reads as TGTGCCAGCAGCTTAGGGGGACAAGGGCAGTATTTT.

This clonotype was counted between two and nine times. The CDR3 loop is CASSYPTGAGTWSYEQYF. CDR3 in DNA: TGTGCCAGCAGTTACCCGACAGGAGCCGGGACTTGGTCCTACGAGCAGTACTTC. The chain couples TRBV6-2 or TRBV6-3 to TRBJ2-7, with D possibly being TRBD1 or TRBD2 (6 bases each). The CDR3 is 18 amino acids. The germline gives CDR1 MNHEY, CDR2 SVGEGT. The V end lost 2 bases, the J end lost 1 base, and 21 bases lay between the germline ends.

This clonotype came up many times. A junction boundary mismatches the germline segment, possibly from a read error. The chain combines TRBV5-1 with TRBJ2-2; D call uncertain. This CDR3 region has 12 residues. Germline CDR1 and CDR2: SGHRS and YFSETQ. Written as DNA, the CDR3 is TGTGCCAGCAGCTTACCCACCGGGGAGCTGTTTTTT. Translated, it gives CASSLPTGELFF.

V usage is TRBV6-5 and J usage is TRBJ2-7; 9 positions agree with TRBD2. Per germline, CDR1 MNHEY and CDR2 SVGAGI. The CDR3 consists of 15 residues. Trimming removed 6 bases from V and 2 bases from J; junction bases left unmatched: 8. The CDR3 protein is CASRGTGLAAYEQYF. CDR3 nucleotide sequence: TGTGCCAGCAGGGGTACGGGACTAGCCGCCTACGAGCAGTACTTC.

The chain is built from TRBV21-1 and TRBJ2-3; TRBD2, the table's D call, lacks a check against the DNA. TRBV21-1 is classified as a pseudogene. The CDR3 runs 18 residues. In nucleotides, the CDR3 is TGTGCCAGCAGCAAAGGCTCTAGCGGGAGGGCCCGCACAGATACGCGGTATTTT. Translating gives CASSKGSSGRARTDTRYF.

The rearrangement joins TRBV21-1 to TRBJ1-2. TRBV21-1 is a pseudogene locus. This CDR3 spans 17 amino acids. The CDR3 DNA is TGTGCCAGCAGCCAACATCCTCATTGTCGGAGGGCCTATGGCTACACCTTC. This translates into CASSQHPHCRRAYGYTF.

The chain recombines TRBV10-3 with TRBJ2-3, with 7 bases lining up with TRBD1. Germline loops: CDR1 ENHRY, CDR2 SYGVKD. V gave up 6 bases and J gave up 1 base; unmatched junction bases: 4. This CDR3 is built from 14 residues. The chain's CDR3 is CAIRGGVGTDTQYF. In DNA, the CDR3 is TGTGCCATCAGAGGGGGCGTCGGCACAGATACGCAGTATTTT.

In regard to this clonotype: This clone may be a read error of a much larger clone one base away. The CDR3 DNA reads as TGCAGCGTTGGGATCAGGGGCGAGCAGTTCTTC. Its translation: CSVGIRGEQFF. This sequence joins TRBV29-1 and TRBJ2-1; TRBD1 is a possible D gene (6 bases). This CDR3 comprises 11 residues. V lost 4 bases to trimming and J lost 10 bases, with 11 bases between them. Germline CDR1 SQVTM, CDR2 ANQGSEA.

The rearrangement joins TRBV7-2 to TRBJ2-5; the D gene is possibly TRBD2 (6 bases). V was clipped by 0 bases and J by 11 bases, with 10 bases between them. There are 12 residues in the CDR3. The germline gives CDR1 SGHTA, CDR2 FQGNSA. CDR3 bases: TGTGCCAGCAGCTTAGCCATAGCGGAGCAGTACTTC. It encodes CASSLAIAEQYF.

The chain uses TRBV11-2 and TRBJ2-1; TRBD2 matches at 7 bases. Near its end, the DNA agrees better with TRBJ2-7, so the J call may be wrong. This CDR3 comprises 15 residues. Germline CDR1 and CDR2: SGHAT and FQNNGV. The CDR3: CASSSREGSYNEQYF. CDR3 DNA sequence: TGTGCCAGCAGCTCGAGGGAGGGCTCCTACAATGAGCAGTACTTC.

The chain joins TRBV3-1 to TRBJ2-1, with 7 bases aligning to TRBD2. J was trimmed by 7 bases and V by 4 bases; bases with no gene match: 7. The length of the CDR3 is 14 residues. The V gene's germline CDR1 is LGHDT and CDR2 YNNKEL (reference sequence). CDR3 sequence: CASSPTSITNEQFF. Here the CDR3 DNA reads TGTGCCAGCAGCCCGACTAGCATTACTAATGAGCAGTTCTTC.

To note about this clonotype: One end of the junction is discordant with germline, which a read error may explain. The CDR3 DNA reads TGTGCCAGCAGTTTAGCAGGGTTATCCTCTGGGGCCAGCGTCCTGACTTTC. It encodes CASSLAGLSSGASVLTF. This chain connects TRBV28 to TRBJ2-6, with D possibly being TRBD1 (5 bases). Germline-derived CDR1 and CDR2 are MDHEN and SYDVKM. The CDR3 runs to 17 residues.

This clonotype was detected only a few times. This chain joins TRBV3-1 and TRBJ2-3, with 7 bases that match TRBD1. The germline CDR1 and CDR2 sequences are LGHDT and YNNKEL (reference sequence). The CDR3 has 14 amino acids. V was pared by 2 bases and J by 9 bases, with 8 bases of the junction left unmatched. The CDR3 is CASSQSTTGRTQYF. CDR3 sequence (DNA): TGTGCCAGCAGCCAAAGTACGACAGGGCGAACGCAGTATTTT.

V gene TRBV7-9 combines with J gene TRBJ1-2; D might be TRBD1 (5 bases). V gave up 2 bases and J gave up 4 bases, with 11 bases separating them. The CDR3 covers 14 residues. Germline values: CDR1 SEHNR, CDR2 FQNEAQ (reference sequence). The CDR3 loop reads CASSLWAGIYGYTF. The CDR3, as DNA: TGTGCCAGCAGCTTATGGGCAGGGATCTATGGCTACACCTTC.

Note on this clonotype: Compared with germline, one end of the junction differs, possibly owing to a read error. V is TRBV28 and J is TRBJ2-6, with 7 bases aligning to TRBD1. The CDR3 totals 15 residues. Germline V gene data show CDR1 as MDHEN and CDR2 as SYDVKM. The CDR3 is CASREEGAGADVLTF. CDR3 bases: TGTGCCAGCAGGGAAGAGGGGGCTGGGGCCGACGTCCTGACTTTC.

The V call is TRBV11-2, the J call TRBJ2-3; TRBD2 matches 9 bases. Germline CDR1 SGHAT, CDR2 FQNNGV. The CDR3 is made up of 16 amino acids. The trim removed 1 base at V and 5 bases at J, leaving 7 bases unmatched. The CDR3 nucleotides read TGTGCCAGCAGCTTAGCAAGCGGGGGGTCCAAAGATACGCAGTATTTT. It encodes CASSLASGGSKDTQYF.

V is TRBV20-1 and J is TRBJ2-3, with 8 bases fitting TRBD2. The J segment lost 5 bases and the V segment lost 3 bases, leaving 4 bases of the junction unmatched. This CDR3 contains 13 residues. CDR1 and CDR2 from the germline V gene are DFQATT and SNEGSKA (reference sequence). This CDR3 reads CSASDLAGDTQYF. The CDR3 nucleotides are TGCAGTGCTAGTGACCTAGCGGGAGATACGCAGTATTTT.